This TCR beta chain was retrieved from a study of blood T cell repertoires in COVID-19. Study as a whole: COVID-19 samples from acute and convalescent phases originated in the United States, Italy and Spain. T cells, B-cell-depleted T cells, or PBMCs provided the cDNA or gDNA that served as material.

In the authors' methods: Amplifying reference gene primers gave estimates of nucleated cell counts. The protocol was immunoSEQ multiplex PCR, while the TCRdb copy is restricted to in-frame clones and leaves out a portion. For V, J and clone size, that table is used; D and trimming come from the DNA. The data show approximately 90,000 clones, with about nine tenths seen just once and 1.7% held by the top ten. The CDR3 runs to 13 residues. The germline CDR1 and CDR2 sequences are MNHEY and SVGAGI. The V and J ends lost 9 bases and 1 base respectively, with 9 bases between them. Sequenced input: peripheral blood. The clonotype originates from a man between 60 and 75 years old with acute or convalescent COVID-19. This chain links TRBV6-5 with TRBJ1-4, with D unresolved. CDR3 DNA: TGTGCCAGACGGCGGGAAACTAATGAAAAACTGTTTTTT. Amino acid sequence: CARRRETNEKLFF.